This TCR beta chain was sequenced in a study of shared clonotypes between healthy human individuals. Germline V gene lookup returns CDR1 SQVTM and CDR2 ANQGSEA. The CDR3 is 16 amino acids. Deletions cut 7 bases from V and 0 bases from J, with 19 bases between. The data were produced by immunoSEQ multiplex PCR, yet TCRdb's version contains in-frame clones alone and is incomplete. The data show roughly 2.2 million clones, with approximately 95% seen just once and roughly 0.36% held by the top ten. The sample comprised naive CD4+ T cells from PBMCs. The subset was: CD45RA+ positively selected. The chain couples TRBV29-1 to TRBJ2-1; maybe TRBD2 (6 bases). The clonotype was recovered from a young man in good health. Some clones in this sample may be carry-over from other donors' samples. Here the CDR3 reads CSGSPPDYTSYNEQFF. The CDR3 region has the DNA TGCAGCGGAAGCCCTCCGGACTACACCTCCTACAATGAGCAGTTCTTC.